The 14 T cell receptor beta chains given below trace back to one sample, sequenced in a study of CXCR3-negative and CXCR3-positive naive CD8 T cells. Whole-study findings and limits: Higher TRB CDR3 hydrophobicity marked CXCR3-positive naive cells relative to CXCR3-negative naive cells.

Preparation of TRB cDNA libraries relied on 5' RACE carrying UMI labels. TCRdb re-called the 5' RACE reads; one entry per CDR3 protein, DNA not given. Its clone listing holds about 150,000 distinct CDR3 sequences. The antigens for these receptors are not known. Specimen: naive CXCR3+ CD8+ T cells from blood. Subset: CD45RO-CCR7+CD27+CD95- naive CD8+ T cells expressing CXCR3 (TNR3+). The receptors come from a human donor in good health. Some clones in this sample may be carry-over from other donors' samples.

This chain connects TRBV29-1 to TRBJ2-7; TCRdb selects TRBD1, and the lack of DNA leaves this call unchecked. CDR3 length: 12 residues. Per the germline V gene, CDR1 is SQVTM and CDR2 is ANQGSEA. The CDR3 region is CSVDLIGGEQYF.

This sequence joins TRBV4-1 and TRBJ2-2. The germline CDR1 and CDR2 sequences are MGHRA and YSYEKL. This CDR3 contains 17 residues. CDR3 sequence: CASSQGQFPVDTGELFF.

The chain's CDR3 is CASSQHWGQYNEKLFF. The chain recombines TRBV7-9 with TRBJ1-4; the TRBD1 assignment by TCRdb is unverifiable without DNA. Germline lookup yields CDR1 SEHNR and CDR2 FQNEAQ (reference sequence). The CDR3 is 16 residues long.

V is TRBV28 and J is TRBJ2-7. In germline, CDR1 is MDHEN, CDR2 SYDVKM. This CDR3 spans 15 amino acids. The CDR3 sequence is CASSLLTGNSYEQYF.

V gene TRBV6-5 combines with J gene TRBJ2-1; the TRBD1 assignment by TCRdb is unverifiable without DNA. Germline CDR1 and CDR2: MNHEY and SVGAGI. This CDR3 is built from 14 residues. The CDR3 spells CASSYSQGWNEQFF.

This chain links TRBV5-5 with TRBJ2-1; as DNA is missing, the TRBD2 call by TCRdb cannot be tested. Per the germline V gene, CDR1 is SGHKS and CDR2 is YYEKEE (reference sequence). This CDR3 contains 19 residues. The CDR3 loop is CASSLVWTSGRVSYNEQFF. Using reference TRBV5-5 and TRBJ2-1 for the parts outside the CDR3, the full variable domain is DAGVTQSPTHLIKTRGQQVTLRCSPISGHKSVSWYQQVLGQGPQFIFQYYEKEERGRGNFPDRFSARQFPNYSSELNVNALLLGDSALYLCASSLVWTSGRVSYNEQFFGPGTRLTVL.

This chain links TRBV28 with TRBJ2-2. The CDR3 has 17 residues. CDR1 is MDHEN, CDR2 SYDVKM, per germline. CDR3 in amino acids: CASSLFSWTVNTGELFF.

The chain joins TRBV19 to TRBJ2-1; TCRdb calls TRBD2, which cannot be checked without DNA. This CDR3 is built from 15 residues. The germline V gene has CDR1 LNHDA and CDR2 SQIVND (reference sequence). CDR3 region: CASSKRMSSYNEQFF.

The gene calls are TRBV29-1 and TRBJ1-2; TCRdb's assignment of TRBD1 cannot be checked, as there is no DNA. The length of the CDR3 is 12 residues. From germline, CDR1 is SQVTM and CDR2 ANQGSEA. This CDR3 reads CSVPGTSRGYTF.

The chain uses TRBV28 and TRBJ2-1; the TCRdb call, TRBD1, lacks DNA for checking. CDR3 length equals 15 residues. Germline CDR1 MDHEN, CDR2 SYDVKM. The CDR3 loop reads CASSPGTGGFNEQFF. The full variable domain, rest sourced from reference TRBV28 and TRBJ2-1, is DVKVTQSSRYLVKRTGEKVFLECVQDMDHENMFWYRQDPGLGLRLIYFSYDVKMKEKGDIPEGYSVSREKKERFSLILESASTNQTSMYLCASSPGTGGFNEQFFGPGTRLTVL.

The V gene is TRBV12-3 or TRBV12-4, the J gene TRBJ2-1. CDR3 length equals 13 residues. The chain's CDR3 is CASSLGSLNEQFF.

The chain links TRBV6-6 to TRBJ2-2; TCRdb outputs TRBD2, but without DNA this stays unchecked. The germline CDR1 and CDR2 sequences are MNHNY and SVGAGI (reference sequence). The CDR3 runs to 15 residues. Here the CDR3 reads CASTETSSNTGELFF.

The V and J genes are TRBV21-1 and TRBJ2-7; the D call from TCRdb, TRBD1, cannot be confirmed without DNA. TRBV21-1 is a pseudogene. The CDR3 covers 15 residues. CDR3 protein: CASIKGGCGGAEQYF.

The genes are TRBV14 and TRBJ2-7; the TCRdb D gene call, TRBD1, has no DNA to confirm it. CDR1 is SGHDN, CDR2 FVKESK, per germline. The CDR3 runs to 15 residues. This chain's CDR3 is CASSVDRGTHYEQYF.